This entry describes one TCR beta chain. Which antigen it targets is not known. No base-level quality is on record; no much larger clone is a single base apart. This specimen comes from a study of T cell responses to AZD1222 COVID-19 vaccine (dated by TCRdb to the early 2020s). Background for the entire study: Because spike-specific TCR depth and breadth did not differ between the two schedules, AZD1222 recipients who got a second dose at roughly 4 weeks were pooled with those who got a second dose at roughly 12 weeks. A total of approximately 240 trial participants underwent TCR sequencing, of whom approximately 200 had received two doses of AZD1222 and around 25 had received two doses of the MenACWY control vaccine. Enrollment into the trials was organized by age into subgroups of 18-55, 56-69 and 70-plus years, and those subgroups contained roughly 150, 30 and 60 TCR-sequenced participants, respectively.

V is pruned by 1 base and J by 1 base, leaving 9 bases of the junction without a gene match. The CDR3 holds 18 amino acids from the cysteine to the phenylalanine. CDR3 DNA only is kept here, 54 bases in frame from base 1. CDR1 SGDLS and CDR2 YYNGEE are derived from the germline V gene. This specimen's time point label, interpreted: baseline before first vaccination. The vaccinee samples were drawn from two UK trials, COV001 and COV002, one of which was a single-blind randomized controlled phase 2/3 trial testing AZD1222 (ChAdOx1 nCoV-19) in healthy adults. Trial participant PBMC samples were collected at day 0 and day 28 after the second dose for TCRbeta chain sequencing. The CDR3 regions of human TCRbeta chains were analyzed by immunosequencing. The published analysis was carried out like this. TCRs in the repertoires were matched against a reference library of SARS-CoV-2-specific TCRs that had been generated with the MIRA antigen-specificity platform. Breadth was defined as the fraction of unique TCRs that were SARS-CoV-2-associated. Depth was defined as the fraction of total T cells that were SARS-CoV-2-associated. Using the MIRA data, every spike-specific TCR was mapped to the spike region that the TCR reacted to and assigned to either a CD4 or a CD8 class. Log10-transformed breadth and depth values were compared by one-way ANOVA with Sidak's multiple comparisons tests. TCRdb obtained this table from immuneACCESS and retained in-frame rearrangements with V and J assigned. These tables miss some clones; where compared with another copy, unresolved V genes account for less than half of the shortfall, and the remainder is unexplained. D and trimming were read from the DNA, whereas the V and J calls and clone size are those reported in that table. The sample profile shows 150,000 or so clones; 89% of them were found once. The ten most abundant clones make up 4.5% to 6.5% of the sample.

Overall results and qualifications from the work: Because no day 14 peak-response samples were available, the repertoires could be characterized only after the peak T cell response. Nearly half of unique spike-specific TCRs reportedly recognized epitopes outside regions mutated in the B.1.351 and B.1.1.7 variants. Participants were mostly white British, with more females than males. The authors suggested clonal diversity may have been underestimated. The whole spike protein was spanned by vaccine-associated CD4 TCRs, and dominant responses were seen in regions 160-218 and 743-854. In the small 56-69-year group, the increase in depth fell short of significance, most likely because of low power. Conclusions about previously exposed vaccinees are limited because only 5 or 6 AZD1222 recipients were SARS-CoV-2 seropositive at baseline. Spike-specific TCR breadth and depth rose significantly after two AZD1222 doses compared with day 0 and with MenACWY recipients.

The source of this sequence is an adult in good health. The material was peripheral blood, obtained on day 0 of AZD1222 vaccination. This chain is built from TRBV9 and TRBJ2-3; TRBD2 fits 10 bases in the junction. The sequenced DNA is TGTGCCAGCAGCGTAAATCCCAGCGGGAGGGGAGGCACAGATACGCAGTATTTT. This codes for CASSVNPSGRGGTDTQYF. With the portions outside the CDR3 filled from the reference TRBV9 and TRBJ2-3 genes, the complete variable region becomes DSGVTQTPKHLITATGQRVTLRCSPRSGDLSVYWYQQSLDQGLQFLIQYYNGEERAKGNILERFSAQQFPDLHSELNLSSLELGDSALYFCASSVNPSGRGGTDTQYFGPGTRLTVL.